The 12 T cell receptor beta chains below come from one sample, sequenced in a study of STAT5B mutations in CD4+ large granular lymphocyte leukemia. Sequenced by immunoSEQ multiplex PCR; TCRdb stores in-frame clones only, minus some. The sample yields fewer than 35,000 clones, 69% seen once. The source material was CD4+ T cells from blood buffy coats. The origin of the receptors is a human donor in good health.

This chain connects TRBV12-5 to TRBJ1-2; D remains unclear. CDR1 is LGHNT, CDR2 FRNRAP, per germline. Trimming shortened V by 0 bases and J by 6 bases, and 11 bases separated the two germline ends. The CDR3 runs 14 residues. CDR3 coding DNA: TGTGCTAGTGGTTTGGTACCAATACGCCATGGCTACACCTTC. Protein sequence: CASGLVPIRHGYTF.

The chain has TRBV25-1 and TRBJ2-5; D gene uncertain. The V end lost 2 bases, the J end lost 5 bases, and 12 bases lay between the germline ends. This CDR3 has 14 amino acids. Looked up from germline, CDR1 is MGHDK and CDR2 is SYGVNS. CDR3 amino acids: CASSEEQFSETQYF. The CDR3 nucleotides read TGTGCCAGCAGTGAAGAACAGTTTTCGGAGACCCAGTACTTC.

This chain connects TRBV2 to TRBJ2-5; D possibly corresponds to TRBD1 (6 bases). CDR1 is SNHLY, CDR2 FYNNEI, per germline. The V end lost 1 base, the J end lost 5 bases, and 11 bases lay between the germline ends. CDR3 length equals 14 residues. The CDR3 sequence: CASSEGRGWETQYF. CDR3 DNA: TGTGCCAGCAGTGAAGGCAGGGGATGGGAGACCCAGTACTTC.

The count of this clone is one. The V and J genes are TRBV6-1 and TRBJ1-1; D not resolved. This CDR3 is 17 amino acids long. Germline loops: CDR1 MNHNS, CDR2 SASEGT. Trimming removed 2 bases at V and 0 bases at J, with 16 bases between. Here the CDR3 DNA reads TGTGCCAGCAGTGAATGGTTCCAGGCTTACTTGAACACTGAAGCTTTCTTT. Translated, it gives CASSEWFQAYLNTEAFF.

The rearrangement uses TRBV10-2 and TRBJ1-1; 7 nucleotides agree with TRBD1. The CDR3 totals 14 residues. The V gene's germline CDR1 is WSHSY and CDR2 SAAADI. Trimming cost V 5 bases and J 3 bases; bases outside gene matches: 6. CDR3 coding DNA: TGCGCCAGCAGTACCGGGACAGAATACACTGAAGCTTTCTTT. This sequence encodes CASSTGTEYTEAFF.

In its sample, this clone was seen a few times. The chain recombines TRBV7-2 with TRBJ2-2; no clear D gene. CDR3 size: 11 residues. Germline loops: CDR1 SGHTA, CDR2 FQGNSA. Trimming pared 2 bases from V and 11 bases from J, leaving 6 bases between. In DNA form, the CDR3 reads TGTGCCAGCAGCTTAATTTCCGAGCTGTTTTTT. Residues: CASSLISELFF.

This clone was observed a single time. The chain uses TRBV7-2 and TRBJ2-5, with 8 bases that match TRBD2. This CDR3 spans 15 amino acids. The germline CDR1 and CDR2 sequences are SGHTA and FQGNSA. Trimming removed 6 bases from V and 0 bases from J; junction bases left unmatched: 6. This CDR3 reads CASSPGGGYQETQYF. Written as DNA, the CDR3 is TGTGCCAGCAGTCCCGGGGGGGGGTACCAAGAGACCCAGTACTTC.

This chain links TRBV6-4 with TRBJ2-1, with a tentative D call TRBD1 (5 bases). CDR1 MRHNA and CDR2 SNTAGT come from the germline V gene. The CDR3 has 12 residues. V lost 6 bases, J lost 3 bases, and 6 bases lay in between. The CDR3 region is CASSQGYNEQFF. CDR3 in DNA: TGTGCCAGCAGCCAGGGCTACAATGAGCAGTTCTTC.

The V gene is TRBV11-2, the J gene TRBJ1-1; tentative D call: TRBD1 (5 bases). V was trimmed by 4 bases and J by 1 base, leaving 16 bases between them. CDR1 is SGHAT and CDR2 is FQNNGV in the germline V gene. This CDR3 spans 16 amino acids. CDR3 protein: CASSSWSGGKNTEAFF. CDR3 coding DNA: TGTGCCAGCAGCTCCTGGTCGGGGGGGAAGAACACTGAAGCTTTCTTT.

The V and J genes are TRBV14 and TRBJ1-6; a possible D gene is TRBD1 (5 bases). This CDR3 contains 14 residues. The germline V and J ends were trimmed by 2 bases and 8 bases, with 10 bases remaining between them. CDR1 is SGHDN and CDR2 is FVKESK in the germline V gene. The CDR3 protein is CASSQTGSHSPLHF. For the CDR3, the DNA is TGTGCCAGCAGCCAAACAGGTTCGCATTCACCCCTCCACTTT.

The V gene is TRBV9, the J gene TRBJ1-2; TRBD1 might be the D (5 bases). Germline CDR1 reads SGDLS; CDR2 reads YYNGEE. The CDR3 runs to 14 residues. Trimming shortened V by 6 bases and J by 0 bases, and 12 bases separated the two germline ends. This CDR3 is CASTPDRANYGYTF. The CDR3 DNA reads TGTGCCAGCACCCCCGACAGAGCTAACTATGGCTACACCTTC.

This clone is labeled medium-sized (0.01 to 0.1%). The chain has TRBV7-6 and TRBJ1-2; TRBD1 might be the D (5 bases). Germline loops: CDR1 SGHVS, CDR2 FNYEAQ. V was pared by 1 base and J by 4 bases, with 16 bases between. The CDR3 loop spans 16 amino acids. The CDR3 reads CASSLGVRGEGYGYTF. CDR3 DNA sequence: TGTGCCAGCAGCTTAGGGGTGCGGGGGGAAGGCTATGGCTACACCTTC.